The next 9 T cell receptor beta chains were all read from a single sample in a study of shared T cell receptors in the human thymus. Assay used: immunoSEQ multiplex PCR; TCRdb lists only in-frame clones, some missing. The sample lists hundreds of thousands of clones; about 90% were seen once. These data were likewise used in another study, on human thymus T cells.

The sample taken for sequencing was thymocytes. The receptors here all came from a boy younger than two with a congenital heart defect.

The chain couples TRBV28 to TRBJ2-1; 12 nucleotides agree with TRBD2. Germline values: CDR1 MDHEN, CDR2 SYDVKM. The CDR3 is made up of 18 amino acids. The junction had 10 bases not matched to a gene; V was cut back by 2 bases and J by 5 bases. The CDR3 sequence is CASSLVRTSGKYDNEQFF. Here the CDR3 DNA reads TGTGCCAGCAGTTTAGTGCGGACTAGCGGGAAGTACGACAATGAGCAGTTCTTC.

V usage is TRBV4-3 and J usage is TRBJ2-5; 7 nucleotides agree with TRBD2. Germline V gene data show CDR1 as LGHNA and CDR2 as YSLEER. The CDR3 has 22 residues. Losses at the gene ends were 4 bases for V and 1 base for J; bases not matched to a gene: 27. DNA of the CDR3: TGCGCCAGCAGCCGAGACCCCAAATCGGCACCACCCTCGCGGGAGCCCCAAGAGACCCAGTACTTC. Protein: CASSRDPKSAPPSREPQETQYF.

The V gene is TRBV2, the J gene TRBJ2-2, with 10 positions matching TRBD1. The V and J ends lost 3 bases and 6 bases, in that order; junction bases with no gene match: 10. The CDR3 loop spans 17 amino acids. CDR1 is SNHLY and CDR2 is FYNNEI in the germline V gene. The CDR3 here is CASSEELPTGGSGELFF. The CDR3 nucleotides read TGTGCCAGCAGTGAGGAGCTTCCGACAGGGGGCTCCGGGGAGCTGTTTTTT.

The rearrangement uses TRBV11-2 and TRBJ2-1; TRBD2 agrees at 7 bases. V lost 1 base and J lost 7; bases outside the gene matches: 13. Germline-derived CDR1 and CDR2 are SGHAT and FQNNGV. The CDR3 consists of 17 residues. The DNA of the CDR3 is TGTGCCAGCAGCTTAGTTTTGGTGCGCGGGAGACAAAATGAGCAGTTCTTC. Its translation: CASSLVLVRGRQNEQFF.

V gene TRBV7-9 combines with J gene TRBJ2-5; tentative D call: TRBD2 (7 bases). CDR1 SEHNR and CDR2 FQNEAQ come from the germline V gene (reference sequence). This CDR3 region has 16 residues. The V end lost 0 bases, the J end lost 5 bases, and 16 bases lay between the germline ends. In DNA, the CDR3 is TGTGCCAGCAGCTTAGCGGAGGGGGGGTGGAGGGAGACCCAGTACTTC. It yields the protein CASSLAEGGWRETQYF.

The chain recombines TRBV19 with TRBJ1-5, with TRBD1 matching over 7 bases. This CDR3 is 15 amino acids long. Germline values: CDR1 LNHDA, CDR2 SQIVND (reference sequence). The J segment lost 1 base and the V segment lost 7 bases, leaving 7 bases of the junction unmatched. CDR3 DNA: TGTGCCAGTAAAACAGGGGAGGTCAGCAATCAGCCCCAGCATTTT. This codes for CASKTGEVSNQPQHF. The full variable domain, rest sourced from reference TRBV19 and TRBJ1-5, is DGGITQSPKYLFRKEGQNVTLSCEQNLNHDAMYWYRQDPGQGLRLIYYSQIVNDFQKGDIAEGYSVSREKKESFPLTVTSAQKNPTAFYLCASKTGEVSNQPQHFGDGTRLSIL.

The chain employs TRBV12-5 and TRBJ2-2, with TRBD1 identical over 9 bases. The CDR3 is made up of 16 amino acids. Germline trimming cut 2 bases from V and 3 bases from J; bases unmatched to any gene: 4. Germline assignment: CDR1 LGHNT and CDR2 FRNRAP. The CDR3 coding sequence is TGTGCTAGTGGTTTGTTACGGGACAGGGACACCGGGGAGCTGTTTTTT. Amino acid sequence: CASGLLRDRDTGELFF.

This clone was observed a single time. The J gene is TRBJ2-2, the V gene TRBV5-1; D call uncertain. The germline gives CDR1 SGHRS, CDR2 YFSETQ. Trimming cost V 5 bases and J 5 bases, with 16 bases left between them. CDR3 length equals 15 residues. The CDR3 region is CASSGVNRGTGELFF. The CDR3 DNA is TGCGCCAGCAGTGGAGTAAACCGAGGAACCGGGGAGCTGTTTTTT.

The gene calls are TRBV19 and TRBJ1-5, with D possibly TRBD1 on 6 matching bases. V was cut by 6 bases and J by 4 bases, with 13 bases left in between. The length of the CDR3 is 14 residues. Looked up from germline, CDR1 is LNHDA and CDR2 is SQIVND (reference sequence). CDR3 nucleotides: TGTGCCAGTAGGGCCAACAGGGTGAATCAGCCCCAGCATTTT. Translated, it gives CASRANRVNQPQHF.